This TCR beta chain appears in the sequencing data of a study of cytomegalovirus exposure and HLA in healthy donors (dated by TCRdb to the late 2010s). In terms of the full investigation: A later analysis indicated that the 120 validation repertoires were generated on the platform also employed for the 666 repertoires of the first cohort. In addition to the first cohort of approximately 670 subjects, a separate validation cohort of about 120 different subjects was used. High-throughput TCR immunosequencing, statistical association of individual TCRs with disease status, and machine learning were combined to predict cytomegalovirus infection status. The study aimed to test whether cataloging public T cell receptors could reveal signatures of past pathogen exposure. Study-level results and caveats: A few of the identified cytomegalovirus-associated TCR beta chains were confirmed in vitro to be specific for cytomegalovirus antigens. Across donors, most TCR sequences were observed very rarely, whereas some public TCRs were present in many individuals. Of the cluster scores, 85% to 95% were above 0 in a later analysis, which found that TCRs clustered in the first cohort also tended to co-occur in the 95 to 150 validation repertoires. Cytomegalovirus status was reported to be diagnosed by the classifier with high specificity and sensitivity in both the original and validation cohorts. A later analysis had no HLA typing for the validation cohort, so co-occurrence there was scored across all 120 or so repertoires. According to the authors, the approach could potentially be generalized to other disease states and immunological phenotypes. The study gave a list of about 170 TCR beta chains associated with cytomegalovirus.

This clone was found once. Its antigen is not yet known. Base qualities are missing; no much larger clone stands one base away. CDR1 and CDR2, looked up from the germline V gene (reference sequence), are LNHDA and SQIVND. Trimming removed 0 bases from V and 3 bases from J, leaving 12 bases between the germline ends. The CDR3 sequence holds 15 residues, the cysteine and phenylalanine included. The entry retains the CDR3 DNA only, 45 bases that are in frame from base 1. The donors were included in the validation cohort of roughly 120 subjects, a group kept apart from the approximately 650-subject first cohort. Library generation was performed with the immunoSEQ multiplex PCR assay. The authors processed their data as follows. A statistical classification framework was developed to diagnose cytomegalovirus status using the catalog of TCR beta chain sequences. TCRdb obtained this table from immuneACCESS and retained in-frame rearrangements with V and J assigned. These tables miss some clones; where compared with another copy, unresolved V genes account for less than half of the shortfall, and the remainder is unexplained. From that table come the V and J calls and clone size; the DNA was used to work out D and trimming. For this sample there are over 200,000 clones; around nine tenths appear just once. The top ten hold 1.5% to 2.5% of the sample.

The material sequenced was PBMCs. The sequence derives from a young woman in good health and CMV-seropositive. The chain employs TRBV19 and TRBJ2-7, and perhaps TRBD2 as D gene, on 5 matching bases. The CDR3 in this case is CASSIERASFYEQYF. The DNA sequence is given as TGTGCCAGTAGTATAGAAAGGGCTAGCTTCTACGAGCAGTACTTC.